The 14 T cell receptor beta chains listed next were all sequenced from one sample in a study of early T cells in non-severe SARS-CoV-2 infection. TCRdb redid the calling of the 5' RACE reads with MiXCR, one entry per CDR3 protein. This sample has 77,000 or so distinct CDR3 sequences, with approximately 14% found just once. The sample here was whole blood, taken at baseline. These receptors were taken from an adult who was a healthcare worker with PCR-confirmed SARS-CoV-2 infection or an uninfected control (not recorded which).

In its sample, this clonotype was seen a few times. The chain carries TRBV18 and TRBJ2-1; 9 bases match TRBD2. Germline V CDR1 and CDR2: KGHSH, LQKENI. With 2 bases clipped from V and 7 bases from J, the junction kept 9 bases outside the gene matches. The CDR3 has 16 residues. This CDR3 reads CASSPGGTSRINEQFF. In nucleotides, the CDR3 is TGTGCCAGCTCACCAGGAGGGACTAGCAGAATTAATGAGCAGTTCTTC.

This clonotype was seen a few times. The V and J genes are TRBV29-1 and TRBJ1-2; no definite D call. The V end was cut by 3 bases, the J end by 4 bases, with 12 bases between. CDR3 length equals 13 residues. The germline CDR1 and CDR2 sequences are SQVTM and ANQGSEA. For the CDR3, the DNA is TGCAGCGTTGAGCCTTCCATCGGCTATGGCTACACCTTC. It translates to CSVEPSIGYGYTF.

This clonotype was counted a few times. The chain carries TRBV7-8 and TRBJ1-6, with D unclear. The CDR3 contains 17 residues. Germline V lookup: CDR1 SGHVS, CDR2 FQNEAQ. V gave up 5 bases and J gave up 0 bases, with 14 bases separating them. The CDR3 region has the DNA TGTGCCAGCAGCCCCAATTCGGGGAGCTCCTATAATTCACCCCTCCACTTT. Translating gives CASSPNSGSSYNSPLHF.

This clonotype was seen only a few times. CDR3: CASSLAYGSPGTEAFF. Here the CDR3 DNA reads TGTGCCAGCAGCTTAGCGTACGGGTCGCCGGGCACTGAAGCTTTCTTT. The chain carries TRBV7-9 and TRBJ1-1; unclear D gene. CDR1 is SEHNR and CDR2 is FQNEAQ in the germline V gene (reference sequence). The CDR3 is 16 amino acids. The germline V and J ends were trimmed by 0 bases and 4 bases, with 15 bases remaining between them. Complete variable domain (other parts from reference TRBV7-9 and TRBJ1-1): DTGVSQNPRHKITKRGQNVTFRCDPISEHNRLYWYRQTLGQGPEFLTYFQNEAQLEKSRLLSDRFSAERPKGSFSTLEIQRTEQGDSAMYLCASSLAYGSPGTEAFFGQGTRLTVV.

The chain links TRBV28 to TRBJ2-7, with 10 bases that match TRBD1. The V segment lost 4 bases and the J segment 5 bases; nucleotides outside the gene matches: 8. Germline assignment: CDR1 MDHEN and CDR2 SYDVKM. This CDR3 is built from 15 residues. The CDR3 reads CASSSSGTGAHEQYF. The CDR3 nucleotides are TGTGCCAGCAGTTCTTCCGGGACAGGGGCCCACGAGCAGTACTTC.

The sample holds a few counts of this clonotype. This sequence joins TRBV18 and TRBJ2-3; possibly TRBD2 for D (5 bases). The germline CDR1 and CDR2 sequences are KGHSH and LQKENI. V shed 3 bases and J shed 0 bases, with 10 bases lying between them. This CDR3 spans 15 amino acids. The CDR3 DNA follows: TGTGCCAGCTCACCGACGATAGCGAGCACAGATACGCAGTATTTT. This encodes CASSPTIASTDTQYF.

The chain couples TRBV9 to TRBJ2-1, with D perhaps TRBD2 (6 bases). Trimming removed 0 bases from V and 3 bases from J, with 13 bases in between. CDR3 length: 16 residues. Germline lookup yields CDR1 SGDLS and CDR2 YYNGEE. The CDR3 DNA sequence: TGTGCCAGCAGCGTAGGGGGTAGCGGTTACTACAATGAGCAGTTCTTC. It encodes CASSVGGSGYYNEQFF.

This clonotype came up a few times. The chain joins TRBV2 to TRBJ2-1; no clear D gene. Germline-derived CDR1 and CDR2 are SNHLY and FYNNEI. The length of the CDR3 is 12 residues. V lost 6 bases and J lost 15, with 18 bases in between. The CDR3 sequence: CASSPTSSKLFF. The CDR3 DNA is TGTGCCAGCAGCCCTACGTCCTCGAAACTGTTCTTC.

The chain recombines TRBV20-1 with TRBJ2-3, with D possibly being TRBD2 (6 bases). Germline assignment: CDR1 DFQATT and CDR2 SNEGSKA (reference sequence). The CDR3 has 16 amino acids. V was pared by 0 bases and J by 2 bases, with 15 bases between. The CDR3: CSARDPGRGSTDTQYF. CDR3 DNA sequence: TGCAGTGCTAGAGATCCGGGACGGGGGTCCACAGATACGCAGTATTTT.

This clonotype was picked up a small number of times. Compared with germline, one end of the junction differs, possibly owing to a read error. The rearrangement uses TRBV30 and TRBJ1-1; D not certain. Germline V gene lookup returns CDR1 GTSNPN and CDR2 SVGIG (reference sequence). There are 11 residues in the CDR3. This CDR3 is CAWSARPRVLF. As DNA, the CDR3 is TGTGCCTGGAGTGCCCGGCCACGGGTTCTCTTT.

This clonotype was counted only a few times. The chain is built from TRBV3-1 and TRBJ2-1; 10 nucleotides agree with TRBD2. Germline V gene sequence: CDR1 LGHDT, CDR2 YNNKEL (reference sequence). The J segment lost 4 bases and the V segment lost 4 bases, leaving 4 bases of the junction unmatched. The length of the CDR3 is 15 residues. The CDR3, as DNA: TGTGCCAGCAGCCCTAGCGGGAGCGGGTACAATGAGCAGTTCTTC. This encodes CASSPSGSGYNEQFF.

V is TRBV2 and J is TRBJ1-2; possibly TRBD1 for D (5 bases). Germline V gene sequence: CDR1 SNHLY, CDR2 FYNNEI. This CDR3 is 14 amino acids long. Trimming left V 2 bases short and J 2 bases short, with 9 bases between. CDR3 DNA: TGTGCCAGCAGTGAAAGCCCAGGGAACTATGGCTACACCTTC. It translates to CASSESPGNYGYTF.

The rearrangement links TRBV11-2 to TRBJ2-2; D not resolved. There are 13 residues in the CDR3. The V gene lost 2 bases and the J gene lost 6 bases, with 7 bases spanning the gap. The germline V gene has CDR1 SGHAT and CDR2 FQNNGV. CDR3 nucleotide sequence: TGTGCCAGCAGCTTATCCCAGCCCGGGGAGCTGTTTTTT. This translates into CASSLSQPGELFF.

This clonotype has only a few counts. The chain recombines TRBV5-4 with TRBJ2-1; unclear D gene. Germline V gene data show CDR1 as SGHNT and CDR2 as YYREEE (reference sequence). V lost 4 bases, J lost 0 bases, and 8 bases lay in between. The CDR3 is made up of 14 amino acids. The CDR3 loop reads CASSPGRSYNEQFF. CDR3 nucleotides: TGTGCCAGCAGCCCGGGCCGCTCCTACAATGAGCAGTTCTTC.